Here is one T cell receptor (beta chain) with its context. V lost 11 bases and J 2 bases, leaving 10 bases between the germline ends. The CDR3 has 11 residues. CDR1 and CDR2 from the germline V gene are SSHAT and FNYEAQ (reference sequence). The record originates from a study of cytomegalovirus exposure and HLA in healthy donors. Amplification used 60 Vbeta primers and 13 Jbeta primers. The repertoire was sequenced with immunoSEQ multiplex PCR; TCRdb's copy has only in-frame clones and lacks some. The repertoire holds some 140,000 clones, 75% to 80% seen once, with around 2% in the top ten. This chain connects TRBV7-7 to TRBJ2-7; a weak D match, TRBD1 (5 bases). Sequencing was done on a sample of PBMCs. This sequence was found in a man aged 25-40 years in good health and CMV-seronegative. CDR3 DNA sequence: TGTGCCCGTGACAGCGCCTACGAGCAGTACTTC. It is translated as CARDSAYEQYF.